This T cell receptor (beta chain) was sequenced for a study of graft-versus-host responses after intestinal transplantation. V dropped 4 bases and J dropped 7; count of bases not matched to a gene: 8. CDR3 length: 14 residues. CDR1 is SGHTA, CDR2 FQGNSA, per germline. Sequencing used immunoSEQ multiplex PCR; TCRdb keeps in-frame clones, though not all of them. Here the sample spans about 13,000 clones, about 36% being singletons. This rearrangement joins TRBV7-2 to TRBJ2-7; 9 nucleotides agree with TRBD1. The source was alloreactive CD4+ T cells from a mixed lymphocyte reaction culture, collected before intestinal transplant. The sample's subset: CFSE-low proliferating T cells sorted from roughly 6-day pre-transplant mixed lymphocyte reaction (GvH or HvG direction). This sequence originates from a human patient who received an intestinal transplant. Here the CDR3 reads CASSSPRQGVEQYF. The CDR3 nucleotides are TGTGCCAGCAGCTCCCCCCGACAGGGGGTTGAGCAGTACTTC.